These 31 T cell receptor beta chains originate from one sample sequenced in a study of shared clonotypes between healthy human individuals. Assay used: immunoSEQ multiplex PCR; TCRdb lists only in-frame clones, some missing. The sample has about 1.5 million clones, 98% seen once. Input material: naive CD4+ T cells sorted from blood. As to subset: CD45RA+ positively selected. Receptor source: a man aged 25-45 years in good health.

The V and J genes are TRBV27 and TRBJ2-2; TRBD2 agrees at 9 bases. This CDR3 is built from 15 residues. Germline CDR1 and CDR2: MNHEY and SMNVEV (reference sequence). J was trimmed by 8 bases and V by 7 bases; bases with no gene match: 11. The CDR3 region has the DNA TGTGCCAGCAAGGGCGCGGGAGGGATTTCAGGGGAGCTGTTTTTT. Its protein is CASKGAGGISGELFF.

The chain has TRBV7-2 and TRBJ2-1, with 10 bases aligning to TRBD2. With 1 base clipped from V and 2 bases from J, the junction kept 2 bases outside the gene matches. The CDR3 is made up of 16 amino acids. CDR1 SGHTA and CDR2 FQGNSA come from the germline V gene. CDR3 in amino acids: CASSLGAGGAYNEQFF. CDR3 nucleotides: TGTGCCAGCAGCTTAGGAGCGGGAGGGGCCTACAATGAGCAGTTCTTC.

The genes are TRBV29-1 and TRBJ2-1; 8 bases agree with TRBD2. The germline gives CDR1 SQVTM, CDR2 ANQGSEA. V trimming: 6 bases; J trimming: 0 bases; junction bases outside the gene matches: 7. The CDR3 length is 15 residues. The DNA of the CDR3 is TGCAGCGTGAGACTAGCGCTAAGCTCCTACAATGAGCAGTTCTTC. Its protein is CSVRLALSSYNEQFF.

Comment on this clone: The same CDR3 is also encoded by other DNA sequences in this sample. V is TRBV5-6 and J is TRBJ1-5; TRBD1 agrees at 10 bases. V trimming: 2 bases; J trimming: 2 bases; junction bases outside the gene matches: 1. The V gene's germline CDR1 is SGHDT and CDR2 YYEEEE. The CDR3 covers 15 residues. This chain's CDR3 is CASSLGQGGNQPQHF. The CDR3 nucleotides are TGTGCCAGCAGCTTAGGACAGGGGGGCAATCAGCCCCAGCATTTT.

The J gene is TRBJ1-3, the V gene TRBV7-6; D gene uncertain. Germline CDR1 reads SGHVS; CDR2 reads FNYEAQ. CDR3 size: 14 residues. V lost 4 bases to trimming and J lost 2 bases, with 9 bases between them. As DNA, the CDR3 is TGTGCCAGCAGCTCATTTACAGCTGGAAACACCATATATTTT. Its protein product is CASSSFTAGNTIYF.

The V and J genes are TRBV20-1 and TRBJ2-3; D unresolved. CDR3 length equals 11 residues. V was pared by 3 bases and J by 11 bases, with 12 bases between. CDR1 is DFQATT, CDR2 SNEGSKA, per germline (reference sequence). CDR3: CSARLLSVQYF. The CDR3 region has the DNA TGCAGTGCTAGGCTTCTTTCAGTGCAGTATTTT.

The chain recombines TRBV29-1 with TRBJ1-1; D possibly corresponds to TRBD1 (5 bases). The CDR3 runs to 15 residues. Germline lookup yields CDR1 SQVTM and CDR2 ANQGSEA. V was clipped by 7 bases and J by 3 bases, with 21 bases between them. CDR3 DNA sequence: TGCAGCGCCGCATACGGTGGGGCAAGAGACACTGAAGCTTTCTTT. It is translated as CSAAYGGARDTEAFF.

The chain employs TRBV27 and TRBJ1-4; D possibly corresponds to TRBD1 (6 bases). The CDR3 totals 15 residues. Germline V gives CDR1 MNHEY, CDR2 SMNVEV (reference sequence). V was cut by 4 bases and J by 7 bases, with 16 bases left in between. This chain's CDR3 is CASSYTGTYSEKLFF. The DNA of the CDR3 is TGTGCCAGCAGTTACACCGGGACATACTCTGAAAAACTGTTTTTT. Looking up the rest from reference TRBV27 and TRBJ1-4 gives the full variable domain: EAQVTQNPRYLITVTGKKLTVTCSQNMNHEYMSWYRQDPGLGLRQIYYSMNVEVTDKGDVPEGYKVSRKEKRNFPLILESPSPNQTSLYFCASSYTGTYSEKLFFGSGTQLSVL.

The V and J genes are TRBV10-3 and TRBJ2-7; D perhaps matches TRBD2 (6 bases). Germline V gene sequence: CDR1 ENHRY, CDR2 SYGVKD. Trimming took off 2 bases at V and 2 bases at J, with 10 bases between the two ends. CDR3 size: 14 residues. The CDR3 sequence: CAISEQSGPYEQYF. CDR3 coding DNA: TGTGCCATCAGTGAGCAAAGCGGGCCCTACGAGCAGTACTTC.

This chain links TRBV5-4 with TRBJ1-2; possible D gene TRBD1, 5 bases. The CDR3 runs to 14 residues. Between the trimmed V and J ends, which lost 4 bases and 7 bases, there was a span of 17 bases. Germline V gene lookup returns CDR1 SGHNT and CDR2 YYREEE (reference sequence). CDR3 in amino acids: CASSEPGAYGGYTF. In DNA form, the CDR3 reads TGTGCCAGCAGCGAACCCGGGGCCTACGGTGGCTACACCTTC.

As regards this clone: Other DNA sequences from this sample encode an identical CDR3 as well. CDR3 nucleotides: TGTGCCAGCTCAGCCGGACAGCAAGAGACCCAGTACTTC. Protein product: CASSAGQQETQYF. The genes are TRBV18 and TRBJ2-5; D perhaps matches TRBD1 (6 bases). The CDR3 sequence is 13 residues long. Germline values: CDR1 KGHSH, CDR2 LQKENI. The V and J ends lost 5 bases and 2 bases respectively, with 9 bases between them.

The chain employs TRBV10-3 and TRBJ2-1; D not certain. The germline gives CDR1 ENHRY, CDR2 SYGVKD. This CDR3 has 11 amino acids. Between the trimmed V and J ends, which lost 0 bases and 13 bases, there was a span of 7 bases. The CDR3 spells CAISESEIQFF. The CDR3 nucleotides are TGTGCCATCAGTGAGTCGGAGATTCAGTTCTTC.

On this clone itself: This specimen includes other DNA sequences encoding the same CDR3. The chain recombines TRBV28 with TRBJ1-5; 7 nucleotides line up with TRBD1. CDR1 is MDHEN, CDR2 SYDVKM, per germline. V shed 3 bases, J shed 5 bases, and the junction held 1 base outside the gene matches. The CDR3 is made up of 13 amino acids. The CDR3 sequence is CASSFRGDQPQHF. The CDR3 DNA reads TGTGCCAGCAGTTTCAGGGGGGATCAGCCCCAGCATTTT.

The V and J genes are TRBV14 and TRBJ2-1, with 9 bases identical to TRBD1. The CDR3 spans 15 residues. V dropped 3 bases and J dropped 7; count of bases not matched to a gene: 7. Germline lookup yields CDR1 SGHDN and CDR2 FVKESK. Written as DNA, the CDR3 is TGTGCCAGCAGCCAGCCGGGACAGGGTGGTAATGAGCAGTTCTTC. It specifies CASSQPGQGGNEQFF. Full variable domain (outside the CDR3, taken from reference TRBV14 and TRBJ2-1): EAGVTQFPSHSVIEKGQTVTLRCDPISGHDNLYWYRRVMGKEIKFLLHFVKESKQDESGMPNNRFLAERTGGTYSTLKVQPAELEDSGVYFCASSQPGQGGNEQFFGPGTRLTVL.

This chain uses TRBV9 with TRBJ2-2; D gene ambiguous. The CDR3 consists of 13 residues. V lost 0 bases to trimming and J lost 7 bases, with 7 bases between them. The germline V gene has CDR1 SGDLS and CDR2 YYNGEE. CDR3 sequence (DNA): TGTGCCAGCAGCGTAGTTAAGGGCGGGGAGCTGTTTTTT. It is translated as CASSVVKGGELFF.

This clone was picked up one time. The chain recombines TRBV25-1 with TRBJ2-1, with 8 bases aligning to TRBD1. Germline V gene lookup returns CDR1 MGHDK and CDR2 SYGVNS. The CDR3 has 16 amino acids. Germline trimming cut 5 bases from V and 5 bases from J; bases unmatched to any gene: 11. In DNA, the CDR3 is TGTGCCAGCAGTCCCCATGCCCGGACAGGGAACAATGAGCAGTTCTTC. The encoded protein is CASSPHARTGNNEQFF. The entire variable domain, with the rest obtained from reference TRBV25-1 and TRBJ2-1, is as follows: EADIYQTPRYLVIGTGKKITLECSQTMGHDKMYWYQQDPGMELHLIHYSYGVNSTEKGDLSSESTVSRIRTEHFPLTLESARPSHTSQYLCASSPHARTGNNEQFFGPGTRLTVL.

The chain couples TRBV5-5 to TRBJ2-5; D gene uncertain. In germline, CDR1 is SGHKS, CDR2 YYEKEE (reference sequence). The ends were cut back, 6 bases at V and 1 base at J, with 10 bases in the middle. There are 13 residues in the CDR3. CDR3 coding DNA: TGTGCCAGCAACAGACTGAGCCAAGAGACCCAGTACTTC. Translation: CASNRLSQETQYF.

The J gene is TRBJ1-1, the V gene TRBV9, with D perhaps matching TRBD1 (5 bases). Deletions cut 4 bases from V and 1 base from J, with 14 bases between. The germline gives CDR1 SGDLS, CDR2 YYNGEE. The CDR3 sequence is 15 residues long. Here the CDR3 reads CASSPGPGRNTEAFF. Here the CDR3 DNA reads TGTGCCAGCAGCCCAGGGCCAGGCAGGAACACTGAAGCTTTCTTT.

This sequence joins TRBV7-8 and TRBJ1-5; D is unresolved. Germline-derived CDR1 and CDR2 are SGHVS and FQNEAQ. The V and J ends lost 1 base and 10 bases respectively, with 17 bases between them. There are 15 residues in the CDR3. This CDR3 reads CASSLVPGGGRPQHF. CDR3 sequence (DNA): TGTGCCAGCAGCTTAGTTCCCGGCGGAGGTCGTCCCCAGCATTTT.

The V and J genes are TRBV6-5 and TRBJ1-1, with D possibly matching TRBD1 (6 bases). This CDR3 is built from 14 residues. Germline assignment: CDR1 MNHEY and CDR2 SVGAGI. V gave up 6 bases and J gave up 2 bases, with 13 bases separating them. This CDR3 is CASSQGTFNTEAFF. The DNA of the CDR3 is TGTGCCAGCAGCCAGGGGACGTTCAACACTGAAGCTTTCTTT.

The chain combines TRBV6-1 with TRBJ2-7, with D perhaps matching TRBD1 or TRBD2 (5 bases each). CDR3 length equals 15 residues. V was shortened by 7 bases and J by 0 bases, with 16 bases between the two germline ends. Germline loops: CDR1 MNHNS, CDR2 SASEGT. The CDR3 DNA reads as TGTGCCAGCATTTTCGCAGGGACCAGCTCCTACGAGCAGTACTTC. This encodes CASIFAGTSSYEQYF.

V and J are TRBV5-1 and TRBJ2-3; no clear D. With 3 bases removed from V and 0 bases from J, the gap between germline ends came to 11 bases. The V gene's germline CDR1 is SGHRS and CDR2 YFSETQ. This CDR3 is built from 15 residues. The CDR3 here is CASSSITRSTDTQYF. CDR3 DNA sequence: TGCGCCAGCAGCTCCATAACAAGGAGCACAGATACGCAGTATTTT.

This chain uses TRBV27 with TRBJ2-2, with 10 nucleotides matching TRBD2. This CDR3 spans 17 amino acids. Germline lookup yields CDR1 MNHEY and CDR2 SMNVEV (reference sequence). Losses at the gene ends were 2 bases for V and 1 base for J; bases not matched to a gene: 4. The CDR3 spells CASSLGLAEGNTGELFF. The CDR3 DNA reads as TGTGCCAGCAGTTTAGGACTAGCGGAGGGGAACACCGGGGAGCTGTTTTTT.

The chain has TRBV9 and TRBJ2-7, with a tentative D call TRBD2 (5 bases). V lost 4 bases and J lost 0, with 11 bases in between. The CDR3 consists of 14 residues. CDR1 is SGDLS, CDR2 YYNGEE, per germline. The CDR3 DNA reads as TGTGCCAGCAGCCGGACTGCATTCTCCTACGAGCAGTACTTC. Translation gives CASSRTAFSYEQYF. The whole variable domain, filled in from reference TRBV9 and TRBJ2-7, reads DSGVTQTPKHLITATGQRVTLRCSPRSGDLSVYWYQQSLDQGLQFLIQYYNGEERAKGNILERFSAQQFPDLHSELNLSSLELGDSALYFCASSRTAFSYEQYFGPGTRLTVT.

V gene TRBV18 combines with J gene TRBJ1-5; D unresolved. This CDR3 is built from 14 residues. The V gene's germline CDR1 is KGHSH and CDR2 LQKENI. V lost 3 bases to trimming and J lost 5 bases, with 11 bases between them. CDR3 nucleotides: TGTGCCAGCTCACCCACAAGTGGGGATCAGCCCCAGCATTTT. Its translation: CASSPTSGDQPQHF.

This chain connects TRBV19 to TRBJ1-2; the D is unclear. V lost 6 bases, J lost 8 bases, and 16 bases lay in between. The V gene's germline CDR1 is LNHDA and CDR2 SQIVND (reference sequence). The CDR3 has 13 residues. CDR3 bases: TGTGCCAGTAGATACTCCCCCGTGGGGGGCTACACCTTC. Translating gives CASRYSPVGGYTF.

This sequence joins TRBV13 and TRBJ2-1, with TRBD2 identical over 9 bases. Germline lookup yields CDR1 PRHDT and CDR2 FYEKMQ (reference sequence). The CDR3 is 16 amino acids. Trimming at V came to 2 bases and at J to 0 bases, leaving 2 bases not matched to a gene. CDR3 nucleotide sequence: TGTGCCAGCAGCTTATTTAGCGGGAGCTCCTACAATGAGCAGTTCTTC. This codes for CASSLFSGSSYNEQFF.

This clone has only one observation. This sequence joins TRBV14 and TRBJ2-1, with D maybe TRBD1 (5 bases). Trimming left V 2 bases short and J 0 bases short, with 11 bases between. From germline, CDR1 is SGHDN and CDR2 FVKESK. CDR3 length: 16 amino acids. The CDR3 here is CASSQNNRSSYNEQFF. CDR3 bases: TGTGCCAGCAGCCAAAATAACAGGAGCTCCTACAATGAGCAGTTCTTC.

The chain is built from TRBV19 and TRBJ2-4; D is perhaps TRBD1 (6 bases). This CDR3 comprises 14 residues. In germline, CDR1 is LNHDA, CDR2 SQIVND (reference sequence). Trimming cost V 6 bases and J 6 bases, with 15 bases left between them. The CDR3: CASSQQGVPNIQYF. DNA for the CDR3: TGTGCCAGTAGCCAACAGGGCGTACCAAACATTCAGTACTTC.

In DNA, the CDR3 is TGCAGCGTCGGGACTAGCGGATCTGGGGCCAACGTCCTGACTTTC. Translation gives CSVGTSGSGANVLTF. The rearrangement joins TRBV29-1 to TRBJ2-6, with 11 bases fitting TRBD2. This CDR3 comprises 15 residues. Germline assignment: CDR1 SQVTM and CDR2 ANQGSEA. J was trimmed by 1 base and V by 6 bases; bases with no gene match: 2.

This clone was detected once. This chain joins TRBV7-9 and TRBJ2-7, with TRBD1 as a possible D gene (6 bases). This CDR3 is 13 amino acids long. V lost 5 bases, J lost 3 bases, and 11 bases lay in between. The germline gives CDR1 SEHNR, CDR2 FQNEAQ (reference sequence). The CDR3 sequence is CASSKNRDYEQYF. In DNA, the CDR3 is TGTGCCAGCAGCAAAAACAGGGACTACGAGCAGTACTTC.